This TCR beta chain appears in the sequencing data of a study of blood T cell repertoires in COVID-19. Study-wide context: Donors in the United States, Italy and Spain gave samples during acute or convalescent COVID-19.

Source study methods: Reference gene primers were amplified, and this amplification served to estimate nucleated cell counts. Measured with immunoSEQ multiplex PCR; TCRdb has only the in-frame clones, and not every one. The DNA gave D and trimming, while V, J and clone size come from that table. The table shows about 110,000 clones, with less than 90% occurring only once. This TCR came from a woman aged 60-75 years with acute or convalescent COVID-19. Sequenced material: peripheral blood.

The CDR3 is CSASGGGNTEAFF. In nucleotides, the CDR3 is TGCAGTGCTAGTGGAGGGGGCAACACTGAAGCTTTCTTT. The gene calls are TRBV20-1 and TRBJ1-1; 7 bases fit TRBD1. This CDR3 region has 13 residues. CDR1 and CDR2 (germline): DFQATT, SNEGSKA (reference sequence). J gave up 2 bases and V 3 bases, and 3 bases lay outside the gene matches.